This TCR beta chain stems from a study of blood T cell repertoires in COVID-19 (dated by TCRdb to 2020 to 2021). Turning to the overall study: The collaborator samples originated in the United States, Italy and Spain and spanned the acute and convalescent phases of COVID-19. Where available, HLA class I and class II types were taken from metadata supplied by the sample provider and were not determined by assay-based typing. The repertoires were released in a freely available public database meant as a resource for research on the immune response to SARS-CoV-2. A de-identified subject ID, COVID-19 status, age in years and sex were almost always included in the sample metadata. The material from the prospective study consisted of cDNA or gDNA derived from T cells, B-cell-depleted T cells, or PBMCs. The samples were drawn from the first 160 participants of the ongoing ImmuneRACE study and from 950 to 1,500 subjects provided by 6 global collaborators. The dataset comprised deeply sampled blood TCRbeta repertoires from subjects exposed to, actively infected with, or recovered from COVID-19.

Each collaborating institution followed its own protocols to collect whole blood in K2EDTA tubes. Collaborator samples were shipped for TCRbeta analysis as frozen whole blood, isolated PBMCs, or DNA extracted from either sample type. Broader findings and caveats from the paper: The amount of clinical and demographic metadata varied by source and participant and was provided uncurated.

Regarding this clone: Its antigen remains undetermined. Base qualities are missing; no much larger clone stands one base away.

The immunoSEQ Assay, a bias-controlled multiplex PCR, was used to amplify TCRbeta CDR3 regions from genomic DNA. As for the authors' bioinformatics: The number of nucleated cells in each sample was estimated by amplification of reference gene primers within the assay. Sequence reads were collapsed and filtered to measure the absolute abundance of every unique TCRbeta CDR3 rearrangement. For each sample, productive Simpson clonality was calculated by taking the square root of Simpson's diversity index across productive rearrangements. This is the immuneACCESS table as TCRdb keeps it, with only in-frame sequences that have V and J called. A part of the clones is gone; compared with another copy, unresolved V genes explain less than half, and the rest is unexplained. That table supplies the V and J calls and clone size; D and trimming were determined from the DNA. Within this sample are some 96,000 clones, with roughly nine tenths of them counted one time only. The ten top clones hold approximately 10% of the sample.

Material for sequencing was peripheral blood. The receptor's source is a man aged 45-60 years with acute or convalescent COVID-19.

This receptor carries the CDR3 CASGTGTSGRGNIQYF. The bases read TGTGCTAGTGGAACCGGGACTAGCGGGAGGGGAAACATTCAGTACTTC. The chain is assembled from TRBV12-5 and TRBJ2-4, and 16 junctional nucleotides match TRBD2. The cysteine opens and the phenylalanine closes a CDR3 of 16 amino acids. CDR3 DNA is the only sequence kept; it has 48 bases, read in frame from the first base. Ends trimmed: V by 6 bases, J by 6 bases; bases unmatched to a gene: 5. Based on the germline V gene, the CDR1 and CDR2 sequences are LGHNT and FRNRAP.